The entry below gives a single T cell receptor (beta chain) sequence along with its context. Its antigen is still unknown. This entry comes from a study of T-cell memory formation after mild COVID-19. General study points: Contracting CD4+ clones were located mainly in CM and EM, and CD8+ clones in EMRA. The second-wave clones peaking on day 37 were not confirmed as SARS-CoV-2-specific. Within pre-infection memory, some responding clones were found, suggesting cross-reactive memory joined.

TCRdb processed the 5' RACE reads anew with MiXCR; each CDR3 protein has one entry. The sample gives fewer than 650,000 distinct CDR3 sequences, roughly 21% of which show up once; under 8.5% is in the top ten. The receptor was derived from an adult woman who had mild COVID-19 (a few samples of this study predate the infection). Cell type and time point are not known. Sequenced material: PBMCs or a T cell subset sorted from them (not recorded which).

CDR3 nucleotide sequence: TGTGCCAGCAGTTTGGGGCAGGGGCGGTTCGGAGAGACCCAGTACTTC. Residues: CASSLGQGRFGETQYF. The chain carries TRBV12-3 or TRBV12-4 and TRBJ2-5, with D possibly TRBD1 on 6 matching bases. The V and J ends lost 3 bases and 4 bases respectively, with 18 bases between them. This CDR3 comprises 16 residues.